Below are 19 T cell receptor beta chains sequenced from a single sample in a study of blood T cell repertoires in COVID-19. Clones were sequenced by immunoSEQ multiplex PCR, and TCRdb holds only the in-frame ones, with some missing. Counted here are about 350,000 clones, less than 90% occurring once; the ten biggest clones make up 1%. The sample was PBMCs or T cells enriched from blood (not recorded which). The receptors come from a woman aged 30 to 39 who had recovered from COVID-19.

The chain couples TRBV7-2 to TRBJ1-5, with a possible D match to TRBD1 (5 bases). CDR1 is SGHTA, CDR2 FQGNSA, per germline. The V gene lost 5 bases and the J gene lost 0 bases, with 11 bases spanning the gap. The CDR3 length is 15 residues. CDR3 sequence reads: CASSPPGGSNQPQHF. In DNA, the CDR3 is TGTGCCAGCAGCCCCCCCGGGGGTAGCAATCAGCCCCAGCATTTT.

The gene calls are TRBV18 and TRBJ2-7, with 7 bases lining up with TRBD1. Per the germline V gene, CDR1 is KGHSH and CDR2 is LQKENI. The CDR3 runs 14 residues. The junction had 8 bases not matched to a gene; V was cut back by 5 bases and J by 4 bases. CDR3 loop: CASSDGQEVYEQYF. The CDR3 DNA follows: TGTGCCAGCTCAGACGGACAGGAAGTTTACGAGCAGTACTTC.

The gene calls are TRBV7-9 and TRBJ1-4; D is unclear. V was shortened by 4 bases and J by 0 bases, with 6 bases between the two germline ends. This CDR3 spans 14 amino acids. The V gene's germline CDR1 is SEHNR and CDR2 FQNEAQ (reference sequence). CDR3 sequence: CASSSVTTNEKLFF. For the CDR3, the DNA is TGTGCCAGCAGCTCCGTAACAACTAATGAAAAACTGTTTTTT.

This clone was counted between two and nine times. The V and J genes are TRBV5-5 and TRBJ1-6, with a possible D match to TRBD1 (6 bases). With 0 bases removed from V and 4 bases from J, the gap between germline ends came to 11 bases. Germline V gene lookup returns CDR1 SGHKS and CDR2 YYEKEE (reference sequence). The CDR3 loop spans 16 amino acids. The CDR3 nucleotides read TGTGCCAGCAGCTTGGAGGGGGTGGGATATAATTCACCCCTCCACTTT. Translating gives CASSLEGVGYNSPLHF.

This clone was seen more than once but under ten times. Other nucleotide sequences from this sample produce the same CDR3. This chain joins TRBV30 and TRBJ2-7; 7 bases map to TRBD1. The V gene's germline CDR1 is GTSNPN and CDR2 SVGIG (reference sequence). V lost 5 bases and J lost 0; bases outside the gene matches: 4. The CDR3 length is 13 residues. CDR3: CAWSRDSSYEQYF. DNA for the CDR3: TGTGCCTGGTCCCGGGACAGCTCCTACGAGCAGTACTTC.

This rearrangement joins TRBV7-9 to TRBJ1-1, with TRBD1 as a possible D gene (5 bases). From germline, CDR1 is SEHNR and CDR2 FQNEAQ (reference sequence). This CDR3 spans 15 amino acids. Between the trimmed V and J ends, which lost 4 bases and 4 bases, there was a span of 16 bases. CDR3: CASSSQGFLGTEAFF. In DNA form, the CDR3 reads TGTGCCAGCAGCTCCCAGGGCTTCTTGGGCACTGAAGCTTTCTTT.

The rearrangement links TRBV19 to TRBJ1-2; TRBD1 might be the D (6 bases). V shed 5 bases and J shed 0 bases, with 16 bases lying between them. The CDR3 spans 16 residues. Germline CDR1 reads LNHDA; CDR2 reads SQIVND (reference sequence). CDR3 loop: CASSAETGLTNYGYTF. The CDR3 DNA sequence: TGTGCCAGTAGTGCGGAGACAGGCCTTACTAACTATGGCTACACCTTC.

As DNA, the CDR3 is TGTGCCAGCAGCCTCGCTCCTCGGTTGAATTCACCCCTCCACTTT. Its translation is CASSLAPRLNSPLHF. This chain joins TRBV3-1 (or the pseudogene TRBV3-2) and TRBJ1-6; D gene unclear. This CDR3 is 15 amino acids long. The germline CDR1 and CDR2 sequences are LGHDT and YNNKEL (reference sequence). V lost 4 bases to trimming and J lost 7 bases, with 14 bases between them.

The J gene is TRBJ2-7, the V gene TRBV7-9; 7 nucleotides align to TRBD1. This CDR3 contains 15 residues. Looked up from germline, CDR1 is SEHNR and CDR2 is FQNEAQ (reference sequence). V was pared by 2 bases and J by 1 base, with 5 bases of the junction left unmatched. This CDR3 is CASSLFGQASYEQYF. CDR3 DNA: TGTGCCAGCAGCTTATTCGGACAGGCTTCCTACGAGCAGTACTTC.

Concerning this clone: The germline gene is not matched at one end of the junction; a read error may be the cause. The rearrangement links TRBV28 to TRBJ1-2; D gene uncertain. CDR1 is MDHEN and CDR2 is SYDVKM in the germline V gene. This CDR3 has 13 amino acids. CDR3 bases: TGTGCCAGCGAGGCGGTTTCTAAGTATGGCTACGCCTTC. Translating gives CASEAVSKYGYAF.

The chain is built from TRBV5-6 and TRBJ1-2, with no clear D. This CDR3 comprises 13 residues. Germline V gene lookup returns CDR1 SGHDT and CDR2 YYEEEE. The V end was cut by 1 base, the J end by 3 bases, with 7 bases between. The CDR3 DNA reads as TGTGCCAGCAGCTTGCCGCAGGACTATGGCTACACCTTC. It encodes CASSLPQDYGYTF.

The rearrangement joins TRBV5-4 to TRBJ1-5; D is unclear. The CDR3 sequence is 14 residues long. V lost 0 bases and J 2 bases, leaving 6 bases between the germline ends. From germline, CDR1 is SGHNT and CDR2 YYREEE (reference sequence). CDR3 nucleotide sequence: TGTGCCAGCAGCTTGGATGGAGGCAATCAGCCCCAGCATTTT. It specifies CASSLDGGNQPQHF.

CDR3 coding DNA: TGTGCCACCGGTACAACTAATGAAAAACTGTTTTTT. This codes for CATGTTNEKLFF. This chain links TRBV7-2 with TRBJ1-4; no clear D. Trimming pared 10 bases from V and 0 bases from J, leaving 6 bases between. The germline CDR1 and CDR2 sequences are SGHTA and FQGNSA. This CDR3 has 12 residues.

The CDR3 DNA is TGCGCCAGCAGCTTGGCTGACAGGGCATACACTGAAGCTTTCTTT. It translates to CASSLADRAYTEAFF. V gene TRBV5-1 combines with J gene TRBJ1-1; TRBD1 matches 7 bases. Germline V gene sequence: CDR1 SGHRS, CDR2 YFSETQ. CDR3 length equals 15 residues. J lost 3 bases, V lost 0 bases, and 5 bases had no gene match.

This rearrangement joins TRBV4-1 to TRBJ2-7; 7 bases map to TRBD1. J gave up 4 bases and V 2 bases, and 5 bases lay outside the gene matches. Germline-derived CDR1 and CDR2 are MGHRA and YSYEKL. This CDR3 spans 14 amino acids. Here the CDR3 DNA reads TGCGCCAGCAGCCAAACACAGGGGCAATACGAGCAGTACTTC. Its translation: CASSQTQGQYEQYF.

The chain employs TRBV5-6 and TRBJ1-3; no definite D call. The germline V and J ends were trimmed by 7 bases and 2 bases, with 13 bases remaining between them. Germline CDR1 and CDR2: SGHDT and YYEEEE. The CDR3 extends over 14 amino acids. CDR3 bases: TGTGCCAGCTGTCCGGGTGGAACTGGAAACACCATATATTTT. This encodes CASCPGGTGNTIYF.

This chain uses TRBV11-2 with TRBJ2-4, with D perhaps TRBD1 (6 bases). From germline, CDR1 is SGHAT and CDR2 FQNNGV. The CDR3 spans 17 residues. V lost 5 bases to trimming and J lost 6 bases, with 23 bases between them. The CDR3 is CASSDTGTRQVGNIQYF. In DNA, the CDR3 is TGTGCCAGCAGCGACACTGGAACCCGACAGGTTGGAAACATTCAGTACTTC.

Written as DNA, the CDR3 is TGTGCCAGCAGCTTATATGGAGGGACGGATCCCACAACTAATGAAAAACTGTTTTTT. Amino acid sequence: CASSLYGGTDPTTNEKLFF. The rearrangement uses TRBV7-9 and TRBJ1-4; possibly TRBD1 for D (5 bases). V was trimmed by 2 bases and J by 0 bases, leaving 19 bases between them. The CDR3 has 19 residues. Germline V gene data show CDR1 as SEHNR and CDR2 as FQNEAQ (reference sequence).

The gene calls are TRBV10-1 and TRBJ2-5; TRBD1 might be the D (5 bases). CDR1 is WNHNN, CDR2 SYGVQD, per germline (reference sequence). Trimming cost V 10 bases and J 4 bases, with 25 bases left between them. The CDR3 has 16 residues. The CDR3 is CATSTGGQGQGETQYF. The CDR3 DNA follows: TGCGCCACCTCGACGGGTGGGCAGGGTCAAGGAGAGACCCAGTACTTC.